This TCR beta chain was found in a study of molecular identifiers for immune sequencing clone quantification. TCRdb fed the PCR reads into MiXCR, producing one record per CDR3 protein. The sample records some 650,000 distinct CDR3 sequences, 15% to 20% being singletons. Sequenced material: naive CD8+ T cells from blood, with Jurkat cell RNA spiked in. Indicated subset: FACS-sorted CD8+CD4-CCR7+CD45RA+ naive T cells. This TCR was recovered from a human donor in good health. Some libraries in this study had Jurkat cell RNA spiked in.

CDR3 nucleotide sequence: TGTGCCAGCAGTAAGTGGGGACATGTGGATAATCAGCCCCAGCATTTT. Its protein product is CASSKWGHVDNQPQHF. V is TRBV27 and J is TRBJ1-5, with a weak D call TRBD1 (6 bases). The ends were cut back, 5 bases at V and 4 bases at J, with 18 bases in the middle. The CDR3 spans 16 residues. Germline CDR1 and CDR2: MNHEY and SMNVEV (reference sequence).